These T cell receptor beta chains were read from a single sample in a study of OX40 agonist ivuxolimab in advanced cancers. The table came from immunoSEQ multiplex PCR; TCRdb's copy has only in-frame clones and leaves some out. The sample holds fewer than 45,000 clones; approximately 90% are singletons and the top ten take less than 0.65%. Source: CD4+ or CD8+ T cells sorted from blood, taken in a trial of the OX40 agonist ivuxolimab. These receptors were taken from an adult with an advanced solid tumor such as melanoma, head and neck, liver or kidney cancer. The CDR3 runs from the conserved cysteine through the conserved F or W. D genes are given only for firm matches. Some rows mark clone size as missing; the rest say once, few, many or name a class of expanded clone.

>13|NA|NA|TRBV10-2|TRBJ2-7
TGCGCCAGCAGTGAGTGGAGTAGCTACGAGCAGTACTTC
CASSEWSSYEQYF
>14|once|NA|TRBV5-1|TRBJ1-4
TGCGCCAGCAGCTTGGACCTCTACGATGAAAAACTGTTTTTT
CASSLDLYDEKLFF
>17|NA|NA|TRBV10-3|TRBJ2-1
TGTGCCATCAGTGAGTTTCACCCCTTAAGCGAGTACAATGAGCAGTTCTTC
CAISEFHPLSEYNEQFF
>12|NA|NA|TRBV18|TRBJ1-1
TGTGCCAGCTCACCCCAGGACAGCGAAGCTTTCTTT
CASSPQDSEAFF
>14|NA|NA|TRBV5-6|TRBJ2-3
TGTGCCAGCAGCTTGGGACTAGACACAGATACGCAGTATTTT
CASSLGLDTDTQYF
>14|NA|NA|TRBV9|TRBJ1-3
TGTGCCAGCAGCGTTGGGCCCTCTGGAAACACCATATATTTT
CASSVGPSGNTIYF
>15|NA|TRBD1|TRBV7-6|TRBJ1-4
TGTGCCAGCAGCTTAGGTAGGGACAGGGGCGTAAAACTGTTTTTT
CASSLGRDRGVKLFF
>13|NA|NA|TRBV6-5|TRBJ1-5
TGTGCCAGCAGTCAGGGGTGGGAGCAGCCCCAGCATTTT
CASSQGWEQPQHF
>17|NA|TRBD2|TRBV4-2|TRBJ2-7
TGTGCCAGCAGCCCGGGACTAGCGGGGGGAGGCTCCTACGAGCAGTACTTC
CASSPGLAGGGSYEQYF
>13|NA|NA|TRBV18|TRBJ2-7
TGTGCCAGCTCCGAGGGGTCTGCGAACGAGCAGTACTTC
CASSEGSANEQYF
>15|NA|NA|TRBV5-1|TRBJ2-3
TGCGCCAGCAGCTTACTAGCCGGAGACACAGATACGCAGTATTTT
CASSLLAGDTDTQYF
>14|NA|NA|TRBV10-3|TRBJ1-1
TGTGCCATCAAAGTACAGGGAACCGGCACTGAAGCTTTCTTT
CAIKVQGTGTEAFF
>13|NA|NA|TRBV10-3|TRBJ2-3
TGTGCCATCACCGGGATGTGGGCAGATACGCAGTATTTT
CAITGMWADTQYF
>11|NA|NA|TRBV20-1|TRBJ1-3
TGCAGTGCTAGAGAGGGAAACACCATATATTTT
CSAREGNTIYF
>15|NA|NA|TRBV6-1|TRBJ2-5
TGTGCCAGCAGTGAAGGGGGACGGCGTGCGGAGACCCAGTACTTC
CASSEGGRRAETQYF
>13|NA|NA|TRBV10-3|TRBJ2-7
TGTGCCATCAGTGAGTCTGGGACCCCGGAGCAGTACTTC
CAISESGTPEQYF
>13|NA|NA|TRBV29-1|TRBJ2-5
TGCAGCGACATGGCGGCCTCTCGGGGGACCCAGTACTTC
CSDMAASRGTQYF
>14|few|NA|TRBV27|TRBJ1-5
TGTGCCATCCCGTCTTGGGTGACTTGGCAGCCCCAGCATTTT
CAIPSWVTWQPQHF
>15|NA|NA|TRBV6-1|TRBJ1-2
TGTGCCAGCAGTGAAGAAGGGACAAATTCCGATGGCTACACCTTC
CASSEEGTNSDGYTF
>15|NA|NA|TRBV6-5|TRBJ1-2
TGTGCCAGCACTACGTCCCGGGGTACTAACTATGGCTACACCTTC
CASTTSRGTNYGYTF
>13|NA|NA|TRBV10-2|TRBJ1-1
TGCGCCAGCGGGGAACAGCAGAACACTGAAGCTTTCTTT
CASGEQQNTEAFF
>18|NA|NA|TRBV4-1|TRBJ1-1
TGCGCCAGCAGCCTTCCGTCCGGGGGCCTTAAGTTTGGCACTGAAGCTTTCTTT
CASSLPSGGLKFGTEAFF
>14|once|NA|TRBV9|TRBJ1-1
TGTGCCAGCAGCGTTTCGGGACAGAACACTGAAGCTTTCTTT
CASSVSGQNTEAFF
>13|NA|NA|TRBV2|TRBJ2-5
TGTGCCAGCAGAAACAGTGCGGGGGAGACCCAGTACTTC
CASRNSAGETQYF
>14|NA|NA|TRBV10-3|TRBJ2-5
TGTGCCATCAGTTCCGGCTCTGAAGGGCTCCCCCAGTACTTC
CAISSGSEGLPQYF
>18|NA|NA|TRBV5-4|TRBJ2-6
TGTGCCAGCAGCCCGAGGGGGGGCGGGGTCCCTGGGGCCAACGTCCTGACTTTC
CASSPRGGGVPGANVLTF
>14|NA|TRBD1|TRBV28|TRBJ1-6
TGTGCCAGCCGCCTGACAGGGCGAAATTCACCCCTCCACTTT
CASRLTGRNSPLHF
>14|once|NA|TRBV18|TRBJ2-3
TGTGCCAGCTCACCAGCCAGCCGCACAGATACGCAGTATTTT
CASSPASRTDTQYF
>15|NA|TRBD1|TRBV6-5|TRBJ1-3
TGTGCCAGCAGTTATGGGGACAGCGCTGGGGACACCATATATTTT
CASSYGDSAGDTIYF
>15|NA|NA|TRBV9|TRBJ2-7
TGTGCCAGCAGCCTTTCCGGATCGGGGAGCTACGAGCAGTACTTC
CASSLSGSGSYEQYF
>12|NA|NA|TRBV7-9|TRBJ2-7
TGTGCCAGCAGCTTCAGGCAGGGAGAGCAGTACTTC
CASSFRQGEQYF
>14|NA|NA|TRBV7-2|TRBJ1-4
TGTGCCAGCAGCTTGAACAGGGATGACGAAAAACTGTTTTTT
CASSLNRDDEKLFF
>14|NA|NA|TRBV15|TRBJ1-5
TGTGCCACCAGCGCCCCCACAGGGCCAGGGGCCCAGCATTTT
CATSAPTGPGAQHF
>15|NA|NA|TRBV5-1|TRBJ2-4
TGCGCCAGCAGCGCCTACAGGGAATCCAAAAACATTCAGTACTTC
CASSAYRESKNIQYF
>15|NA|NA|TRBV7-2|TRBJ2-7
TGTGCCAGCAGCTTAGCGGGACACTTCTCCTACGAGCAGTACTTC
CASSLAGHFSYEQYF
>14|few|NA|TRBV19|TRBJ1-2
TGTGCCAGTAGGGCCCTAATAGGAAGTCGCGGCTACACCTTC
CASRALIGSRGYTF
>14|NA|NA|TRBV5-1|TRBJ2-7
TGCGCCAGCAGCTTGTGGGGGGAACTGGGCGAGCAGTACTTC
CASSLWGELGEQYF
>15|NA|NA|TRBV11-2|TRBJ2-3
TGTGCCAGCAGCCTCGACGGTGGAGGGACAGATACGCAGTATTTT
CASSLDGGGTDTQYF
>12|few|NA|TRBV15|TRBJ1-5
TGTGCCACCAGCGCTTTTAACCAGCCCCAGCATTTT
CATSAFNQPQHF
>16|NA|TRBD1|TRBV2|TRBJ1-4
TGTGCCAGCATCATCCGAGCCGGGACAGGGGTCGAAAAACTGTTTTTT
CASIIRAGTGVEKLFF
>14|few|NA|TRBV6-6|TRBJ2-3
TGTGCCAGCCGGGGTCCGGGGGGCACAGATACGCAGTATTTT
CASRGPGGTDTQYF
>14|NA|NA|TRBV5-1|TRBJ1-4
TGCGCCAGCAGCTTGGGGCGGGCCGAAGAAAAACTGTTTTTT
CASSLGRAEEKLFF
>14|NA|TRBD2|TRBV28|TRBJ2-5
TGTGCCAGCAGTTTGGGAGCGGGGAAAGAGACCCAGTACTTC
CASSLGAGKETQYF